The 8 T cell receptor beta chains given below trace back to one sample, sequenced in a study of response to subunit inactivated influenza vaccine (dated by TCRdb to 2017 to 2018). The library was built by means of RT-PCR. TCRdb records Illumina HiSeq 2500 as the sequencer. The raw public reads went through TCRdb reprocessing: fastp at Q25, MiXCR clone calling, in-frame beta chains kept. Each record represents a unique CDR3 protein, reported with the most common genes and DNA among its rows. This sample has fewer than 550,000 distinct CDR3 sequences in its table, and less than 30% of those were observed once. In total, the top ten clones hold 1.5% to 2% of the sample. The sequenced sample was CD4+ T cells sorted from PBMCs, obtained around 5 days after vaccination. These receptor sequences come from a man aged 50 or older who received an inactivated influenza vaccine. Donor details come from another sample of the same person, matched by shared clones.

The rearrangement links TRBV7-9 to TRBJ2-7, with D hard to call. There are 16 residues in the CDR3. The V gene lost 2 bases and the J gene lost 2 bases, with 16 bases spanning the gap. CDR1 and CDR2 from the germline V gene are SEHNR and FQNEAQ (reference sequence). DNA of the CDR3: TGTGCCAGCAGCTTATCTTCGAGGAGCCAAACCTACGAGCAGTACTTC. As protein: CASSLSSRSQTYEQYF.

This clonotype was seen many times. The chain combines TRBV7-2 with TRBJ2-1; 8 nucleotides line up with TRBD2. The V and J ends lost 6 bases and 10 bases, in that order; junction bases with no gene match: 5. CDR3 length: 12 amino acids. Germline CDR1 and CDR2: SGHTA and FQGNSA. The CDR3 protein is CASSLSGGEQFF. CDR3 nucleotide sequence: TGTGCCAGCAGTTTATCGGGAGGGGAGCAGTTCTTC.

The CDR3 nucleotides are TGTGCCAGCAGCCCAAGCGGGAGGGCCTTTGACAAAAACATTCAGTACTTC. It translates to CASSPSGRAFDKNIQYF. The V call is TRBV7-3, the J call TRBJ2-4; 10 positions agree with TRBD2. The CDR3 runs 17 residues. After removal of 5 bases from V and 3 bases from J, the junction contained 10 bases not matched to a gene. From germline, CDR1 is SGHTA and CDR2 FQGTGA.

The chain links TRBV3-1 to TRBJ2-1, with TRBD2 matching 14 bases. This CDR3 has 16 amino acids. With V trimmed by 2 bases and J by 8 bases, 5 bases remained unmatched. Germline V CDR1 and CDR2: LGHDT, YNNKEL (reference sequence). The CDR3 nucleotides are TGTGCCAGCAGCCAACTGACTAGCGGGGGGGCTCATGAGCAGTTCTTC. This codes for CASSQLTSGGAHEQFF.

This chain uses TRBV27 with TRBJ1-5; no clear D gene. Germline CDR1 is MNHEY and CDR2 is SMNVEV (reference sequence). The CDR3 totals 14 residues. Trimming cost V 5 bases and J 1 base, with 9 bases left between them. CDR3 sequence (DNA): TGTGCCAGCAGTCCGCACGGGAGCAATCAGCCCCAGCATTTT. Translated: CASSPHGSNQPQHF.

The chain is built from TRBV20-1 and TRBJ2-3; 9 nucleotides agree with TRBD1. The CDR3 consists of 14 residues. V lost 6 bases and J lost 6; bases outside the gene matches: 10. Germline V gene sequence: CDR1 DFQATT, CDR2 SNEGSKA (reference sequence). The chain's CDR3 is CSAQRTGESDTQYF. The CDR3 DNA reads TGCAGTGCCCAACGGACAGGGGAATCGGATACGCAGTATTTT.

This chain uses TRBV11-2 with TRBJ2-5; the D is unclear. From germline, CDR1 is SGHAT and CDR2 FQNNGV. V lost 3 bases and J 6 bases, leaving 14 bases between the germline ends. The CDR3 runs 14 residues. As DNA, the CDR3 is TGTGCCAGCAGCTTTGGCAGTGGCGTGCAGACCCAGTACTTC. It is translated as CASSFGSGVQTQYF.

The chain combines TRBV7-2 with TRBJ2-5, with TRBD2 matching over 14 bases. The junction had 8 bases not matched to a gene; V was cut back by 5 bases and J by 6 bases. CDR1 is SGHTA, CDR2 FQGNSA, per germline. CDR3 length: 16 amino acids. CDR3 sequence (DNA): TGTGCCAGCAGCCCAGGGACTAGCGGGAGTCGAAAGACCCAGTACTTC. Its translation: CASSPGTSGSRKTQYF.